What follows describes a single TCR beta chain. Its antigen has not been determined. No much larger clonotype is one base removed from it; base qualities were not supplied. This sample was taken from a study of cytomegalovirus exposure and HLA in healthy donors (dated by TCRdb to the late 2010s). As for the study more broadly: According to an earlier analysis of several hundred of the donors, about 179 million T cells yielded 117 million unique TCR beta sequences and approximately 300 Gb of sequence data. A later genetic analysis took genome-wide SNP genotypes for about 60% of the roughly 670 donors and used that subset as a discovery cohort. HLA typing included class I and class II loci at four-digit resolution. To study patterns of TCR occurrence, a later analysis re-analyzed previously published TCR beta repertoires from hundreds of donors and added high-resolution HLA genotyping. Every repertoire in the discovery cohort had been generated on one and the same sequencing platform. The study used immunosequencing to profile the T cell repertoires of some 600 subjects and linked those repertoires to cytomegalovirus serostatus. An earlier analysis of approximately 640 of the donors applied high-throughput TCR beta sequencing to assess whether each TCR beta V gene segment acted as functional or pseudogenic. About 300 gigabases of sequencing data and some 85 million unique TCR sequences were included in an early release covering under 650 HLA-typed donors. Rather than using new phenotypic data, the later analysis identified candidate immune exposures from TCR beta sequences and from how often those sequences occurred across donors. High-throughput TCR immunosequencing, statistical association of individual TCRs with disease status, and machine learning were combined to predict cytomegalovirus infection status. Typing coverage differed by locus: A, B, C, DRB1 and DQB1 were typed in about 629-630 donors, DQA1 in 522, DPA1 in 606, and DPB1 in about 450. The study aimed to test whether signatures of past pathogen exposure could be identified by cataloging public T cell receptors. Besides the first cohort of approximately 710 subjects, a separate validation cohort made up of over a hundred different subjects was used. About 5 DR-DQ haplotypes were handled as single units for association and clustering, since linkage in the cohort was strong. On average, around 240,000 unique TCR beta nucleotide sequences were sequenced per donor among several hundred genotyped donors of the cohort, with roughly 18% of those sequences being non-productive. Alongside the repertoire data, information on donor age, sex, ethnicity and CMV serostatus was compiled. The genetic ancestry cluster associated with self-reported Caucasian donors included over 65% of the roughly 380 genotyped donors.

In total, around 600 healthy bone marrow donors made up the cohort. At the time of sampling, all cohort members were nominally healthy, though unrecorded immune exposures were likely present. The donor was CMV seronegative and was included in the group of over 300 seronegative cohort members. Every donor gave a peripheral blood sample, and the peripheral blood mononuclear cells from that sample were used for TCR beta sequencing. Genomic DNA extraction from the blood cell samples was performed with the Qiagen DNeasy Blood Extraction Kit. The research as a whole found: In a later analysis, most CMV-associated TCR beta chains were found to appear HLA-restricted, with HLA associations seemingly driven largely by CMV exposure. In a later genetic analysis, a missense DCLRE1C variant was associated with V-gene and J-gene trimming of TCR beta chains, and the association was replicated in an independent cohort. The sequencing pipeline was judged likely to have produced a cluster of highly shared sequence variants as a technical artifact. In a later analysis, over 15,000 TCR beta sequences were associated with specific HLA alleles at a false discovery rate of 0.05. In a later analysis, HLA-associated TCR beta chains were found to be more clonally expanded and to have lower generation probabilities than equally common non-associated chains. According to the authors, the approach could potentially be generalized to other disease states and immunological phenotypes. Compared with the 666-donor mean, donors in an Asian-associated ancestry cluster had fewer N-insertions in productive TCRs, according to a later genetic analysis. The only immune exposure information available for the cohort was CMV serostatus. A later analysis found that TCR association rates varied across HLA loci, with DRB1 alleles showing the most associated TCRs and HLA-C alleles the fewest. The study listed 164 TCR beta chains as associated with cytomegalovirus. In vitro tests confirmed that a few of the cytomegalovirus-associated TCR beta chains recognize cytomegalovirus antigens. A later analysis reported that several top co-occurrence clusters appeared linked to parvovirus B19, influenza, CMV and Epstein-Barr virus. Most TCR sequences were observed very rarely across donors, whereas some public TCRs were present in many individuals. The classifier was reported to diagnose cytomegalovirus status with high specificity and sensitivity in both the original and validation cohorts. A further reported finding was that TCR beta sequences accurately predicted the HLA-A and HLA-B alleles for most subjects in the first cohort. Because the 87-base-pair reads could not distinguish some IMGT-functional V segments, including TRBV6-2 and TRBV6-3, those segments were excluded. In this cohort, only TCR beta chains were sequenced, and detectable features were limited by the absence of alpha or paired-chain data. When HLA alleles, especially DR and DQ, strongly co-occurred, TCR associations were difficult to assign to individual alleles. Roughly uniform sequencing depth across donors was assumed in presence/absence analyses, although this assumption may not hold. Because counts were too low, under 20 rarely observed V segments, including chromosome 9 orphons, were left out of the earlier analysis of 500 to 650 of the donors. An earlier analysis of 450 to 750 of the donors showed that most TCR beta V segments appeared in productive rearrangements either about 90% or about 30% of the time, which broadly matched IMGT annotations. HLA typing was unavailable for some donors at each locus, so association tests used only the typed subset. Correlated functional status among segregating V segments might reflect linkage disequilibrium, but an unknown experimental factor could not be ruled out.

The germline V gene (reference sequence) supplies CDR1 LNHDA and CDR2 SQIVND. Including the terminal cysteine and phenylalanine, the CDR3 comprises 11 residues. The only DNA kept is the CDR3, 33 bases in frame from the first base. V lost 9 bases and J lost 4 bases; the stretch between them is 9 bases long. Receptor libraries were prepared by the immunoSEQ multiplex PCR assay. The multiplex PCR relied on a mix of 60 forward primers for TCR Vbeta segments and 13 reverse primers for TCR Jbeta segments. The CDR3 region of rearranged TCR beta genes was amplified from genomic DNA by a multiplex PCR assay. Amplified TCR beta libraries were sequenced as 87-base-pair reads on the Illumina HiSeq System. Regarding the original processing steps: In a later analysis, some 80 million unique TCR beta chains were counted across the roughly 610 repertoires, and approximately 9.9 million of these chains were shared by at least two donors. Raw reads were error-corrected and collapsed into unique sequences by a nearest-neighbor algorithm in which closely related sequences were merged to remove PCR and sequencing errors. CDR3 sequences were aligned to IMGT reference sequences to assign V, D and J gene segments. For a sequence to be retained, a match of at least six nucleotides to both a V gene segment and a J gene segment was required. A rearrangement counted as productive if the CDR3 had no stop codons and remained in frame with V and J, and every other rearrangement counted as non-productive. CDR3 was defined according to IMGT convention as the region running from the second conserved V-encoded cysteine to the conserved J-encoded phenylalanine. Sequences without an unambiguous match to a single V gene segment were excluded from the earlier analysis of almost 600 of the donors. In an earlier analysis of more than 500 of the donors, a V segment was called functional when productive rearrangements were above 56.7%, and segregating when the standard deviation between donors exceeded 5%. To diagnose cytomegalovirus status from the catalog of TCR beta chain sequences, a statistical classification framework was built. In a later analysis, TCR nucleotide sequences were compared against IMGT/GENE-DB human TR gene sequences so that V and J genes could be assigned. The TCRdist pipeline was used in a later analysis to assign CDR3 sequences and most-parsimonious VDJ recombination scenarios. A later analysis defined each TCR beta chain by its CDR3 amino acid sequence plus V-gene family, and excluded reads lacking a unique V-gene family. To address suspected cross-contamination and a sequencing artifact, a later analysis removed around 590 highly shared, low-generation-probability nucleotide sequences. A later analysis calculated a clonal expansion index for each public chain from normalized within-repertoire ranks of inferred template counts. A later analysis computed generation probabilities with a VDJ recombination model fitted to out-of-frame rearrangements, and checked the results against IGoR. In a later analysis, TCR-TCR, TCR-HLA and TCR-CMV co-occurrence was scored with hypergeometric tests, and a repertoire-size bias correction was applied to TCR pairs. A later analysis estimated false discovery rates by permuting HLA or CMV assignments 20 times. A later analysis grouped co-occurring TCRs with DBSCAN, adding TCRdist sequence similarity when clustering within HLA-allele-positive subsets. For co-occurrence clustering, repertoires with fewer than 30,000 or more than 120,000 public chains were excluded, along with roughly 5 repertoires with anomalous nucleotide sharing. TCRdb holds this immuneACCESS table with in-frame rearrangements only. Some clones are missing; in checked studies, unresolved V genes explain under half, and the rest has no known cause. V, J and clone size are taken as reported in that table, and D and trimming were inferred from the DNA itself. The sample table records 150,000 to 180,000 clones; under 85% of these occur just once. The top ten clones comprise 2.8% of the sample.

This sequence originates from a man aged 18-30 years in good health and CMV-seronegative. The chain uses TRBV19 and TRBJ1-2; TRBD1 is a possible D gene, resting on 6 matching bases. The sample was PBMCs. The sequenced DNA: TGTGCCAGCCGGGACATCTATGGCTACACCTTC. This encodes CASRDIYGYTF.